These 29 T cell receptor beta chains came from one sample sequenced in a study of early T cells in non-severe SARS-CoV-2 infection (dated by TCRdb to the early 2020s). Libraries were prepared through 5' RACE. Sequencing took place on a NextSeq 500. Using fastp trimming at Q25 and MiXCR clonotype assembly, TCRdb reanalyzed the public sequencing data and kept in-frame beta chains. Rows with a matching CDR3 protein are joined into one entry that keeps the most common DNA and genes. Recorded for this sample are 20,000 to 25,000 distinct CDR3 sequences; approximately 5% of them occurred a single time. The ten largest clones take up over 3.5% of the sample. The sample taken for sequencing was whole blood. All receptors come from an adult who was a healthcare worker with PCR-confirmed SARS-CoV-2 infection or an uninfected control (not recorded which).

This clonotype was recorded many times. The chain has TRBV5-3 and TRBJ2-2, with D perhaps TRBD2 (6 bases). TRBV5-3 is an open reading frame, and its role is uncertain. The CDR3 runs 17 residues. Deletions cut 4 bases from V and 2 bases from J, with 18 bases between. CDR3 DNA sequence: TGTGCCAGAAGCAGGGACTCCTTCGGCCTAAACACCGGGGAGCTGTTTTTT. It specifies CARSRDSFGLNTGELFF.

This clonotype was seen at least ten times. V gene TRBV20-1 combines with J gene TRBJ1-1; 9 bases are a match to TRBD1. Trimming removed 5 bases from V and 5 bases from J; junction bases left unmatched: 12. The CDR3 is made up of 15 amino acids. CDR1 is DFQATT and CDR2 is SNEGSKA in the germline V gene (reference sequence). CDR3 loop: CSAFDRQGVLTEAFF. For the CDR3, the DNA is TGCAGTGCTTTCGACCGACAGGGGGTTTTGACTGAAGCTTTCTTT.

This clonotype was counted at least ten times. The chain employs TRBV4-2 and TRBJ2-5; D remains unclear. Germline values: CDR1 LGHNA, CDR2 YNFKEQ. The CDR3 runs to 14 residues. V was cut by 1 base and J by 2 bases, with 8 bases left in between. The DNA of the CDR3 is TGTGCCAGCAGCCAAGGTTCTTCTCAAGAGACCCAGTACTTC. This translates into CASSQGSSQETQYF.

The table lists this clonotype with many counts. The CDR3 loop reads CASSHPMGNPEGQYF. The CDR3 DNA is TGCGCCAGCAGCCACCCCATGGGGAACCCCGAGGGACAGTACTTC. V is TRBV4-1 and J is TRBJ2-7; TRBD2 might be the D (5 bases). Germline V gene sequence: CDR1 MGHRA, CDR2 YSYEKL. Trimming took off 3 bases at V and 10 bases at J, with 22 bases between the two ends. The CDR3 is 15 amino acids.

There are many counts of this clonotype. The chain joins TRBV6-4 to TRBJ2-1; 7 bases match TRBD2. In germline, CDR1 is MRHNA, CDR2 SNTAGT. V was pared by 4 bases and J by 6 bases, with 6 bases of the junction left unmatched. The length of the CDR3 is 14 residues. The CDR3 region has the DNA TGTGCCAGCAGTGTGGGGACGGGGGGCAATGAGCAGTTCTTC. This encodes CASSVGTGGNEQFF.

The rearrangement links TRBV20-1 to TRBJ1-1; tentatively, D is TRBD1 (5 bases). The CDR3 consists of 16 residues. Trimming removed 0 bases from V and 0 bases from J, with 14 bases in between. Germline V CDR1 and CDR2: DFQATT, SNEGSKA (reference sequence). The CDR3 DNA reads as TGCAGTGCTAGAGATCAGGGAGGACGCATGAACACTGAAGCTTTCTTT. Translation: CSARDQGGRMNTEAFF.

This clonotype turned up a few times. The CDR3 reads CASHSGDTQYF. DNA of the CDR3: TGTGCCAGCCATAGCGGAGATACGCAGTATTTT. The rearrangement uses TRBV11-2 and TRBJ2-3; D perhaps matches TRBD2 (6 bases). Trimming removed 8 bases at V and 5 bases at J, with 8 bases between. Germline V gene sequence: CDR1 SGHAT, CDR2 FQNNGV. This CDR3 region has 11 residues. Full variable domain (missing parts from reference TRBV11-2 and TRBJ2-3): EAGVAQSPRYKIIEKRQSVAFWCNPISGHATLYWYQQILGQGPKLLIQFQNNGVVDDSQLPKDRFSAERLKGVDSTLKIQPAKLEDSAVYLCASHSGDTQYFGPGTRLTVL.

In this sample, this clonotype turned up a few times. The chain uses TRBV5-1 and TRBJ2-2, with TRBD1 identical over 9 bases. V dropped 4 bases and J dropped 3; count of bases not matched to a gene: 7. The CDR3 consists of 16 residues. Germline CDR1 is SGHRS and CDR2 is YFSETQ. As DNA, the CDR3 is TGCGCCAGCAGCCTGGACAGGGGCCCGGACACCGGGGAGCTGTTTTTT. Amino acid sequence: CASSLDRGPDTGELFF.

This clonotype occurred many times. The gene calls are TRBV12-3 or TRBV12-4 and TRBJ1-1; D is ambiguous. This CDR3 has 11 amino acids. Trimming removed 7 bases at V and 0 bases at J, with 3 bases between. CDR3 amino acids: CASTVNTEAFF. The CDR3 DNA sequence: TGTGCCAGCACGGTGAACACTGAAGCTTTCTTT.

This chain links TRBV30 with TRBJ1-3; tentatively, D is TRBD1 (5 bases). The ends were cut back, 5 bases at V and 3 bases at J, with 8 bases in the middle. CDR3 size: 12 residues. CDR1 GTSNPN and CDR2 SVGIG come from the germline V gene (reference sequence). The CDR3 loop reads CAWQGSGNTIYF. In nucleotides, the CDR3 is TGTGCCTGGCAGGGTAGTGGAAACACCATATATTTT.

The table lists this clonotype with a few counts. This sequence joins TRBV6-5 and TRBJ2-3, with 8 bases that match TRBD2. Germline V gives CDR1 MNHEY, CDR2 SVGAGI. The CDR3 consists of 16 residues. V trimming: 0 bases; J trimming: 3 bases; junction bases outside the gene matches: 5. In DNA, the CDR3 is TGTGCCAGCAGTTACTCGAAAGGACTAGCAACAGATACGCAGTATTTT. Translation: CASSYSKGLATDTQYF.

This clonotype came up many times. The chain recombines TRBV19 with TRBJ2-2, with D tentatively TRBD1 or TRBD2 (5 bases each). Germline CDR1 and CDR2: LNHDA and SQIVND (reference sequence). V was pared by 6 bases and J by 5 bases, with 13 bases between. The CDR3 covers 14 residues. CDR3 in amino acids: CASRPLGDTGELFF. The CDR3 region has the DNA TGTGCCAGTAGGCCTTTGGGGGATACCGGGGAGCTGTTTTTT.

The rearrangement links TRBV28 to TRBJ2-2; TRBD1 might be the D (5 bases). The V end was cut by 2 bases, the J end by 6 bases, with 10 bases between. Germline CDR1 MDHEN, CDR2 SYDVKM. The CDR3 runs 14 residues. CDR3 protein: CASSLRGLAGELFF. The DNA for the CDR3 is TGTGCCAGCAGTTTAAGGGGTCTAGCCGGGGAGCTGTTTTTT.

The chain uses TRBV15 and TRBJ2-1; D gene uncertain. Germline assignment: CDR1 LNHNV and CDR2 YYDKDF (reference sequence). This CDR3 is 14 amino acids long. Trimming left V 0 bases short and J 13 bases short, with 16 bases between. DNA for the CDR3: TGTGCCACCAGCAGAGATGGATCGCGTACGGGCCAGTTCTTC. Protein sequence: CATSRDGSRTGQFF.

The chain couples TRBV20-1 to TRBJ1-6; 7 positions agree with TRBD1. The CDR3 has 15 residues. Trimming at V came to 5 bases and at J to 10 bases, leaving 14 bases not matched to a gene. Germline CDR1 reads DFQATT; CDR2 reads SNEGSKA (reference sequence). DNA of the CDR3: TGCAGTGCTGAACGAGGGACAGCCAATTCCTCACCCCTCCACTTT. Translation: CSAERGTANSSPLHF.

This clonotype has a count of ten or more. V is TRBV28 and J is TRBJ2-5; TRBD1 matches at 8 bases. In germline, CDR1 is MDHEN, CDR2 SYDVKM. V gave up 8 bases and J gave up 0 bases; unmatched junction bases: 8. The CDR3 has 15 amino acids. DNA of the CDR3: TGTGCCAGCGGTTCGAGACAGGGGTACCAAGAGACCCAGTACTTC. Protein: CASGSRQGYQETQYF. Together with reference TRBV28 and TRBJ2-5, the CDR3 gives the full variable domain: DVKVTQSSRYLVKRTGEKVFLECVQDMDHENMFWYRQDPGLGLRLIYFSYDVKMKEKGDIPEGYSVSREKKERFSLILESASTNQTSMYLCASGSRQGYQETQYFGPGTRLLVL.

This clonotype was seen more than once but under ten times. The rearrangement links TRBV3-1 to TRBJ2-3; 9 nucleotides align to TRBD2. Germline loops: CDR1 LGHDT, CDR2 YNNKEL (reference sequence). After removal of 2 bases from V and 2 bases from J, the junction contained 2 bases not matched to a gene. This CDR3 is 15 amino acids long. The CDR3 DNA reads TGTGCCAGCAGCCAAAGGGGACTAGCCACAGATACGCAGTATTTT. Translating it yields CASSQRGLATDTQYF.

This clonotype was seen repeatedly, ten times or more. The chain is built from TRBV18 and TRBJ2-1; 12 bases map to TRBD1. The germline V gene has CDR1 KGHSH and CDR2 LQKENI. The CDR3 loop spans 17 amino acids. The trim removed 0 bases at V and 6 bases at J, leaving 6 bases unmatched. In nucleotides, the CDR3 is TGTGCCAGCTCACCACCCGAATCGGGACAGGGGGCCAATGAGCAGTTCTTC. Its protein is CASSPPESGQGANEQFF.

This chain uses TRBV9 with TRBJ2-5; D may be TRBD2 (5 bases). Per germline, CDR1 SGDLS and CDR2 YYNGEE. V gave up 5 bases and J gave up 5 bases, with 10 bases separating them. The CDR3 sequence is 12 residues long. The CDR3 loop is CASSPGLETQYF. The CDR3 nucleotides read TGTGCCAGCAGTCCGGGGTTGGAGACCCAGTACTTC.

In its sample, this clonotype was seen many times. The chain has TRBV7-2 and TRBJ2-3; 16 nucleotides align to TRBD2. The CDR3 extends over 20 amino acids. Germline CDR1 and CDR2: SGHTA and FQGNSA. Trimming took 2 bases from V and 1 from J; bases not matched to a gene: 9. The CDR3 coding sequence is TGTGCCAGCAGCTTACGCCCAGGGACTAGCGGGGGGGCAGGCACAGATACGCAGTATTTT. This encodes CASSLRPGTSGGAGTDTQYF. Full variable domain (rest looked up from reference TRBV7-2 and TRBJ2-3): GAGVSQSPSNKVTEKGKDVELRCDPISGHTALYWYRQSLGQGLEFLIYFQGNSAPDKSGLPSDRFSAERTGGSVSTLTIQRTQQEDSAVYLCASSLRPGTSGGAGTDTQYFGPGTRLTVL.

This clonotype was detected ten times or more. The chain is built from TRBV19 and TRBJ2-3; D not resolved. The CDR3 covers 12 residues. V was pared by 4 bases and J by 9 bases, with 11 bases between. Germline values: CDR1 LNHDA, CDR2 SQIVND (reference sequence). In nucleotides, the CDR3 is TGTGCCAGTAGTACCAAAGCGCAAACGCAGTATTTT. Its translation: CASSTKAQTQYF.

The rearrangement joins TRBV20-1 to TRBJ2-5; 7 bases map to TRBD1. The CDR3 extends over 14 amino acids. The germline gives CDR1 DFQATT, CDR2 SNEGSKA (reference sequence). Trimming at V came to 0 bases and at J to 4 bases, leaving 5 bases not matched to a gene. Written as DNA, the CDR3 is TGCAGTGCTAGAGATCGGACAGGAGGAGAGACCCAGTACTTC. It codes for CSARDRTGGETQYF.

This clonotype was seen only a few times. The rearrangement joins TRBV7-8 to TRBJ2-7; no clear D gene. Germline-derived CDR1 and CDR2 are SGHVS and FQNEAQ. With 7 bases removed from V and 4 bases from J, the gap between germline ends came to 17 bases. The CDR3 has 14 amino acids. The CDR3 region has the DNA TGTGCCAGCACCACCCCCTCCCTATCGTACGAGCAGTACTTC. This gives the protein CASTTPSLSYEQYF.

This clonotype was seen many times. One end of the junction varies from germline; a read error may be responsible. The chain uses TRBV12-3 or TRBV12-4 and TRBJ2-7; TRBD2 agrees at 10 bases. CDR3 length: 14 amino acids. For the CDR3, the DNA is TGTGCCAGCAGTCTAGCGGGGGCCGCCTACGAGCAGTACTTC. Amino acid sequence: CASSLAGAAYEQYF.

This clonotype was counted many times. CDR3 sequence reads: CASSLKSVALEGDEQFF. The CDR3 coding sequence is TGTGCCAGCAGCTTAAAGTCAGTGGCACTTGAAGGGGATGAGCAGTTCTTC. V usage is TRBV7-8 and J usage is TRBJ2-1, with TRBD1 as a possible D gene (5 bases). CDR1 SGHVS and CDR2 FQNEAQ come from the germline V gene. The CDR3 extends over 17 amino acids. V was cut by 2 bases and J by 8 bases, with 22 bases left in between.

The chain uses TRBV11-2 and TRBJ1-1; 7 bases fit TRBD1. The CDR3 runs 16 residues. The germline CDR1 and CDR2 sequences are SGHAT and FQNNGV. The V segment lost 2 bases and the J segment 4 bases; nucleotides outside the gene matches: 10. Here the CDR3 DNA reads TGTGCCAGCAGCTTAAAGGGGGCGCGTTTTAGCACTGAAGCTTTCTTT. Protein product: CASSLKGARFSTEAFF.

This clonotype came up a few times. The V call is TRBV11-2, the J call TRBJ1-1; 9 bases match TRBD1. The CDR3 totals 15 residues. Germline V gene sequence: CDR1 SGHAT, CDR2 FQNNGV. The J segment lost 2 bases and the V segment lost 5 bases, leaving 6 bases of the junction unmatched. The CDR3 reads CASSLTGGGNTEAFF. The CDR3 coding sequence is TGTGCCAGCAGCCTGACAGGGGGGGGAAACACTGAAGCTTTCTTT.

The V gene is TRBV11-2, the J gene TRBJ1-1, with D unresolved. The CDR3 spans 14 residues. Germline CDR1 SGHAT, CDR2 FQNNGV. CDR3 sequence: CVSSRALMNTEAFF. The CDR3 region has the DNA TGTGTCAGTAGCCGTGCACTCATGAACACTGAAGCTTTCTTT.

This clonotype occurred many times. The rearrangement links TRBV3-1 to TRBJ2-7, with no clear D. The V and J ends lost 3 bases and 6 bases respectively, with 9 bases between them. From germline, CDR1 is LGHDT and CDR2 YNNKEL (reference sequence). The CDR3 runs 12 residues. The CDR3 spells CASSHLGAEQYF. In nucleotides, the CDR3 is TGTGCCAGCAGCCATCTCGGAGCCGAGCAGTACTTC.